The rows below give T cell receptor beta chains drawn from one sample of a study of control samples from healthy donors and cancer patients. TCRdb's table, derived via immunoSEQ multiplex PCR, lists solely in-frame clones and lacks some. The sample shows about 77,000 clones, around 92% of them seen only once. Sample: blood. These receptor sequences come from a woman aged 60-70 years in good health. Both conserved end residues are part of each CDR3. Fields, in order: V gene, J gene, D gene, clone size, CDR3 protein, CDR3 DNA. The D gene is left open where the match is weak. Clone size, where shown, is once, few, many, or a class for clones that have expanded.

>TRBV18|TRBJ1-6|TRBD1|.
CASSPSTGEGSPLHF
TGTGCCAGCTCACCGTCGACAGGGGAGGGATCACCCCTCCACTTT
>TRBV3-1/TRBV3-2|TRBJ2-7|.|once
CASSPGEKQYF
TGTGCCAGCAGCCCTGGGGAGAAGCAGTACTTC
>TRBV30|TRBJ1-1|.|.
CAWSVLRETEAFF
TGTGCCTGGAGTGTACTAAGGGAGACTGAAGCTTTCTTT
>TRBV7-9|TRBJ2-3|.|.
CASSWDITDTQYF
TGTGCCAGCAGCTGGGATATCACAGATACGCAGTATTTT
>TRBV27|TRBJ1-6|TRBD1|once
CASSIQTGVGSPLHF
TGTGCCAGCAGTATACAGACAGGGGTAGGGTCACCCCTCCACTTT
>TRBV4-2|TRBJ2-6|TRBD2|.
CASSLNGLAGRSGANVLTF
TGTGCCAGCAGCCTCAATGGACTAGCGGGGAGATCTGGGGCCAACGTCCTGACTTTC
>TRBV10-2|TRBJ1-4|.|once
CASSDGGRPPDEKLFF
TGCGCCAGCAGTGATGGGGGGCGACCTCCCGACGAAAAACTGTTTTTT
>TRBV19|TRBJ1-4|.|.
CASSVRQNEKLFF
TGTGCCAGTAGTGTCAGACAGAATGAAAAACTGTTTTTT
>TRBV3-1/TRBV3-2|TRBJ1-2|TRBD1|.
CASSPWTGAGGYTF
TGTGCCAGCAGCCCCTGGACAGGGGCGGGGGGCTACACCTTC
>TRBV5-5|TRBJ2-5|TRBD2|.
CASSLSPAGVTETQYF
TGTGCCAGCAGCTTGAGTCCCGCGGGAGTAACGGAGACCCAGTACTTC
>TRBV19|TRBJ2-1|TRBD2|.
CASSPPQGLAGASSYNEQFF
TGTGCCAGTAGCCCCCCACAGGGACTAGCGGGGGCCAGCTCCTACAATGAGCAGTTCTTC
>TRBV5-1|TRBJ2-3|.|.
CASSFGSAAGEAQSTDTQYF
TGCGCCAGCAGCTTCGGGTCAGCGGCAGGGGAAGCGCAAAGCACAGATACGCAGTATTTT
>TRBV5-6|TRBJ2-2|TRBD2|few
CASSLEGLANTGELFF
TGTGCCAGCAGCTTGGAGGGACTAGCAAACACCGGGGAGCTGTTTTTT
>TRBV24-1|TRBJ2-1|.|.
CATSDPGPVAHNEQFF
TGTGCCACCAGTGACCCAGGACCAGTCGCCCACAATGAGCAGTTCTTC
>TRBV30|TRBJ2-3|.|once
CAWSIGRDTQYF
TGTGCCTGGAGTATTGGACGAGATACGCAGTATTTT
>TRBV4-2|TRBJ2-7|.|.
CASSPGRTYEQYF
TGTGCCAGCAGCCCGGGACGGACGTACGAGCAGTACTTC
>TRBV19|TRBJ2-2|TRBD1|.
CASSVSRGSANTGELFF
TGTGCCAGTAGTGTCTCCAGGGGGAGCGCGAACACCGGGGAGCTGTTTTTT
>TRBV7-2|TRBJ1-2|.|.
CASSSQKDGYTF
TGTGCCAGCAGCTCACAAAAGGATGGCTACACCTTC
>TRBV6-2/TRBV6-3|TRBJ2-1|.|.
CASSYSSLYEQFF
TGTGCCAGCAGTTACTCCTCTTTGTATGAGCAGTTCTTC
>TRBV24-1|TRBJ2-1|TRBD1|.
CATGRTGTNEQFF
TGTGCCACCGGGCGGACAGGGACCAATGAGCAGTTCTTC
>TRBV3-1/TRBV3-2|TRBJ1-1|.|.
CASSHNREGTEAFF
TGTGCCAGCAGCCATAACAGGGAGGGGACTGAAGCTTTCTTT
>TRBV5-1|TRBJ1-4|.|few
CASSLRTATNEKLFF
TGCGCCAGCAGCCTCCGGACAGCAACTAATGAAAAACTGTTTTTT
>TRBV6-4|TRBJ1-1|.|once
CASSGSGLGNTEAFF
TGTGCCAGCAGTGGCTCAGGGTTGGGTAACACTGAAGCTTTCTTT
>TRBV30|TRBJ2-4|TRBD2|.
CAWRPRGGRHIQYF
TGTGCCTGGAGACCCCGGGGGGGTAGGCACATTCAGTACTTC
>TRBV6-4|TRBJ1-6|.|.
CASSDEGRGRSSPLHF
TGTGCCAGCAGTGACGAAGGTAGAGGGAGAAGTTCACCCCTCCACTTT
>TRBV6-5|TRBJ1-6|TRBD1|once
CASSYYGQVNSPLHF
TGTGCCAGCAGTTATTACGGACAGGTGAATTCACCCCTCCACTTT
>TRBV30|TRBJ1-5|.|few
CAWSVRDTSNQPQHF
TGTGCCTGGAGTGTACGGGACACCAGCAATCAGCCCCAGCATTTT
>TRBV11-2|TRBJ1-6|.|once
CASSPGTPNSPLHF
TGTGCCAGCAGCCCCGGGACGCCAAATTCACCCCTCCACTTT
>TRBV25-1|TRBJ2-2|.|.
CASSESGRTGELFF
TGTGCCAGCAGTGAATCCGGGCGCACCGGGGAGCTGTTTTTT
>TRBV28|TRBJ2-7|.|.
CASKSGATYEQYF
TGTGCCAGCAAATCAGGGGCGACCTACGAGCAGTACTTC
>TRBV7-9|TRBJ1-4|TRBD1|.
CASSQRGQGASNEKLFF
TGTGCCAGCAGCCAACGCGGACAGGGGGCTTCTAATGAAAAACTGTTTTTT
>TRBV9|TRBJ1-1|.|.
CASSGRASINTEAFF
TGTGCCAGCAGTGGCCGAGCCTCCATTAACACTGAAGCTTTCTTT
>TRBV11-2|TRBJ2-3|.|.
CASSPGYVLYF
TGTGCCAGCAGCCCGGGGTATGTCCTTTATTTT
>TRBV10-3|TRBJ2-3|.|.
CATLTGDTQYF
TGTGCGACGTTAACAGGAGATACGCAGTATTTT
>TRBV7-2|TRBJ1-2|TRBD1|.
CASSQNRGPYGYTF
TGTGCCAGCAGCCAAAACAGGGGCCCCTATGGCTACACCTTC
>TRBV3-1/TRBV3-2|TRBJ2-4|.|.
CASSPSRSKNIQYF
TGTGCCAGCAGCCCCTCTAGGTCCAAAAACATTCAGTACTTC
>TRBV28|TRBJ2-7|.|.
CASTPPGAHGSYDEQYF
TGTGCCAGCACCCCCCCGGGGGCCCACGGGAGTTACGACGAGCAGTACTTC
>TRBV5-1|TRBJ1-6|TRBD1|.
CASSTKGQGNSPLHF
TGCGCCAGCAGCACGAAGGGACAGGGGAATTCACCCCTCCACTTT
>TRBV4-2|TRBJ2-3|TRBD1|.
CASSQDRRTGISDTQYF
TGTGCCAGCAGCCAAGATAGGCGGACAGGAATTTCAGATACGCAGTATTTT
>TRBV7-9|TRBJ1-4|TRBD1|.
CASSPQGAVYEKLFF
TGTGCCAGCAGCCCGCAGGGGGCTGTTTATGAAAAACTGTTTTTT
>TRBV28|TRBJ1-3|.|.
CASAWDVSSGNTIYF
TGTGCCAGCGCCTGGGACGTAAGCTCTGGAAACACCATATATTTT
>TRBV30|TRBJ2-6|.|.
CAFTGTAGYRNSGANVLTF
TGTGCCTTTACCGGGACAGCGGGATATCGAAACTCTGGGGCCAACGTCCTGACTTTC
>TRBV19|TRBJ1-5|.|.
CASSGGQGYQPQHF
TGTGCCAGTAGTGGTGGCCAGGGGTATCAGCCCCAGCATTTT
>TRBV4-1|TRBJ2-3|.|few
CASSLILDKRARDTDTQYF
TGCGCCAGCAGCCTCATACTTGATAAAAGGGCCCGTGACACAGATACGCAGTATTTT
>TRBV7-9|TRBJ1-1|.|.
CASSLVSGLGTQAFF
TGTGCCAGCAGCTTAGTTTCGGGCCTGGGGACCCAAGCTTTCTTT
>TRBV10-2|TRBJ1-5|TRBD1|.
CASSHDRVGQPQHF
TGCGCCAGCAGCCATGACAGGGTGGGTCAGCCCCAGCATTTT
>TRBV7-9|TRBJ1-1|.|few
CASSLDLDSSTEAFF
TGTGCCAGCAGCTTAGATTTGGACTCGAGCACTGAAGCTTTCTTT
>TRBV6-1|TRBJ1-5|.|.
CASSEAAGSDQPQHF
TGTGCCAGCAGTGAAGCTGCAGGGTCGGATCAGCCCCAGCATTTT
>TRBV5-1|TRBJ2-2|.|.
CASSLVAENTGELFF
TGCGCCAGCAGCTTGGTGGCAGAGAACACCGGGGAGCTGTTTTTT
>TRBV5-1|TRBJ2-3|TRBD1|.
CASSIDRGTDTQYF
TGCGCCAGCAGCATAGACAGGGGCACAGATACGCAGTATTTT
>TRBV28|TRBJ2-7|.|.
CASSSGSSYEQYF
TGTGCCAGCAGTAGCGGCAGTTCCTACGAGCAGTACTTC
>TRBV30|TRBJ2-3|.|.
CAWRPLGAADTQYF
TGTGCCTGGAGGCCTCTGGGGGCGGCTGATACGCAGTATTTT
>TRBV3-1/TRBV3-2|TRBJ2-7|.|.
CASSQAGAHNEQYF
TGTGCCAGCAGCCAGGCAGGGGCGCATAACGAGCAGTACTTC
>TRBV28|TRBJ1-2|.|.
CASRLEMPGRNYGYTF
TGTGCCAGCAGGCTTGAGATGCCGGGACGAAACTATGGCTACACCTTC
>TRBV4-2|TRBJ1-5|.|once
CASSQDTGSNQPQHF
TGTGCCAGCAGCCAAGATACGGGTAGCAATCAGCCCCAGCATTTT
>TRBV27|TRBJ1-4|.|.
CASSYVGYNEKLFF
TGTGCCAGCAGTTATGTAGGGTATAATGAAAAACTGTTTTTT
>TRBV3-1/TRBV3-2|TRBJ1-3|.|.
CASSHSGGTSSGNTIYF
TGTGCCAGCAGCCACTCAGGAGGGACCAGCTCTGGAAACACCATATATTTT